This TCR beta chain was recovered during a study of T-cell reconstitution after alpha-beta-depleted transplantation in children. Study-wide points: Several hundred expanded graft clones reportedly were the source of alpha-beta T cells about two months after transplant. One year post-transplant, T-cell counts and diversity were largely derived from T cells produced anew. The origin of high day-60 TCRbeta diversity in some patients lay in surviving recipient T cells and thymic progenitors.

Germline lookup yields CDR1 SGHDT and CDR2 YYEEEE. V lost 2 bases and J lost 2; bases outside the gene matches: 9. The CDR3 contains 16 residues. Unique molecular identifiers were built into the TCRbeta library. MiXCR, run by TCRdb on the PCR reads, gives a single entry per CDR3 protein. The sample lists about 490,000 distinct CDR3 sequences; roughly a tenth were seen once. This clonotype came up many times. Its cognate antigen is unknown. This clonotype was sampled from a child under 10 years old with inherited bone marrow failure, due to receive a stem cell transplant. The input for sequencing was PBMCs, taken before TCRalphabeta/CD19-depleted stem cell transplant. The chain recombines TRBV5-6 with TRBJ2-7; 8 bases line up with TRBD2. The CDR3 region is CASSLTPGLGAYEQYF. The CDR3, as DNA: TGTGCCAGCAGCTTAACCCCGGGACTAGGAGCCTACGAGCAGTACTTC.